One sample yielded the 21 T cell receptor beta chains listed below, sequenced in a study of molecular identifiers for immune sequencing clone quantification. TCRdb reprocessed the PCR reads via MiXCR and lists one record per CDR3 protein. Among about 500,000 distinct CDR3 sequences listed, 20% to 25% were seen once. The sequenced material came from naive CD8+ T cells from blood, with Jurkat cell RNA spiked in. As to subset: FACS-sorted CD8+CD4-CCR7+CD45RA+ naive T cells. These receptors were obtained from a human donor in good health. Some libraries in this study had Jurkat cell RNA spiked in.

The sample holds many counts of this clonotype. The J gene is TRBJ2-5, the V gene TRBV5-1, with D possibly being TRBD2 (7 bases). CDR3 length equals 15 residues. CDR1 and CDR2 from the germline V gene are SGHRS and YFSETQ. V dropped 6 bases and J dropped 4 bases, with 19 bases sitting between them. CDR3 coding DNA: TGCGCCAGCACCCCGAGGGGGGGCGTGTCAGAGACCCAGTACTTC. Its protein product is CASTPRGGVSETQYF.

This clonotype was seen at least ten times. This rearrangement joins TRBV19 to TRBJ2-2, with TRBD1 matching 7 bases. The V gene end was trimmed by 5 bases and the J gene end by 4 bases; junction bases not matched to a gene: 13. Germline V gives CDR1 LNHDA, CDR2 SQIVND (reference sequence). This CDR3 contains 17 residues. In nucleotides, the CDR3 is TGTGCCAGTAGTGAATGGACAGGAGAAGTTTTCACCGGGGAGCTGTTTTTT. Translated, it gives CASSEWTGEVFTGELFF.

This clonotype was detected many times. This sequence joins TRBV4-3 and TRBJ2-7; D remains ambiguous. CDR1 is LGHNA, CDR2 YSLEER, per germline. V gave up 0 bases and J gave up 3 bases, with 12 bases separating them. This CDR3 has 15 amino acids. CDR3 sequence reads: CASSQDLGPYYEQYF. The CDR3 DNA sequence: TGCGCCAGCAGCCAAGACCTTGGACCGTACTACGAGCAGTACTTC.

This clonotype was observed a handful of times. V is TRBV15 and J is TRBJ1-3; D unclear. CDR1 LNHNV and CDR2 YYDKDF come from the germline V gene (reference sequence). The CDR3 is 15 residues long. The V end lost 3 bases, the J end lost 0 bases, and 9 bases lay between the germline ends. CDR3 sequence (DNA): TGTGCCACCAGCAGTGGACGGATCTCTGGAAACACCATATATTTT. Translation: CATSSGRISGNTIYF.

Regarding this clonotype: Compared with germline, one end of the junction differs, possibly owing to a read error. The chain combines TRBV19 with TRBJ1-4; no reliable D call. CDR1 LNHDA and CDR2 SQIVND come from the germline V gene (reference sequence). The CDR3 spans 15 residues. The CDR3 DNA sequence: TGTGCCGGTAGTCCTCGGACGGCCGCGGGTGAAAAACTGTTTTTT. Translation gives CAGSPRTAAGEKLFF.

Comments on this clonotype: A much larger clone differs by one base, so this may be a read error. V usage is TRBV7-9 and J usage is TRBJ2-3; TRBD2 matches at 11 bases. The CDR3 is 15 amino acids. CDR1 is SEHNR and CDR2 is FQNEAQ in the germline V gene (reference sequence). As DNA, the CDR3 is TGTGCCGGCAGGCGGACTAGCGGGAGCACAGATACGCAGTATTTT. It translates to CAGRRTSGSTDTQYF.

This clonotype came up many times. V is TRBV6-2 or TRBV6-3 and J is TRBJ2-7, with unresolved D. This CDR3 has 12 amino acids. Trimming left V 5 bases short and J 3 bases short, with 8 bases between. Germline V gene data show CDR1 as MNHEY and CDR2 as SVGEGT. The CDR3 coding sequence is TGTGCCAGCAGTCGAGGAGACTACGAGCAGTACTTC. Protein sequence: CASSRGDYEQYF.

To note about this clonotype: This may arise from a read error, as a much more abundant clone is one base away. This CDR3 reads CASSSGLLTGANVLTF. The CDR3 DNA follows: TGTGCCAGCAGCTCCGGCCTTCTCACTGGGGCCAACGTCCTGACTTTC. This sequence joins TRBV7-6 and TRBJ2-6; no clear D. This CDR3 spans 16 amino acids. V lost 4 bases and J 2 bases, leaving 12 bases between the germline ends. Germline lookup yields CDR1 SGHVS and CDR2 FNYEAQ.

This clonotype was observed a handful of times. V usage is TRBV9 and J usage is TRBJ2-7; tentatively, D is TRBD1 or TRBD2 (5 bases each). This CDR3 contains 15 residues. Deletions cut 3 bases from V and 2 bases from J, with 15 bases between. Looked up from germline, CDR1 is SGDLS and CDR2 is YYNGEE. The CDR3 DNA reads as TGTGCCAGCAGCGCCGGAATAGGGACGACCTACGAGCAGTACTTC. Translation gives CASSAGIGTTYEQYF. Filled out from reference TRBV9 and TRBJ2-7, the complete variable domain reads DSGVTQTPKHLITATGQRVTLRCSPRSGDLSVYWYQQSLDQGLQFLIQYYNGEERAKGNILERFSAQQFPDLHSELNLSSLELGDSALYFCASSAGIGTTYEQYFGPGTRLTVT.

The genes are TRBV20-1 and TRBJ2-7; D is unresolved. The CDR3 has 13 residues. V was shortened by 2 bases and J by 3 bases, with 11 bases between the two germline ends. The germline gives CDR1 DFQATT, CDR2 SNEGSKA (reference sequence). This CDR3 is CSARLPASYEQYF. The CDR3 nucleotides are TGCAGTGCTAGACTCCCCGCGAGCTACGAGCAGTACTTC.

This clonotype was counted ten times or more. The chain joins TRBV29-1 to TRBJ2-2; 14 bases align to TRBD2. The CDR3 loop spans 17 amino acids. J gave up 1 base and V 6 bases, and 7 bases lay outside the gene matches. Germline CDR1 reads SQVTM; CDR2 reads ANQGSEA. As DNA, the CDR3 is TGCAGCGTCTCCGGGACTAGCGGGGGTGAGAACACCGGGGAGCTGTTTTTT. This encodes CSVSGTSGGENTGELFF.

This rearrangement joins TRBV30 to TRBJ2-1; D is unclear. V shed 4 bases and J shed 12 bases, with 13 bases lying between them. This CDR3 has 11 amino acids. CDR1 is GTSNPN, CDR2 SVGIG, per germline (reference sequence). CDR3 DNA: TGTGCCTGGAACGGTGGTACCGGGCAGTTCTTC. Its translation: CAWNGGTGQFF.

This clonotype has a handful of counts. CDR3: CASSVRHLPMVGGTDTQYF. CDR3 nucleotides: TGTGCCAGCAGCGTACGCCATCTCCCCATGGTTGGGGGCACAGATACGCAGTATTTT. The chain links TRBV9 to TRBJ2-3, with unresolved D. The ends were cut back, 1 base at V and 1 base at J, with 22 bases in the middle. Germline V CDR1 and CDR2: SGDLS, YYNGEE. The CDR3 length is 19 residues.

Ten or more counts support this clonotype. The rearrangement joins TRBV2 to TRBJ2-3; D is perhaps TRBD1 (6 bases). Germline lookup yields CDR1 SNHLY and CDR2 FYNNEI. This CDR3 region has 16 residues. Trimming cost V 7 bases and J 2 bases, with 19 bases left between them. DNA of the CDR3: TGTGCCAGCACCGCCGGGACACTCTCCCCCACAGATACGCAGTATTTT. Its translation: CASTAGTLSPTDTQYF.

The chain combines TRBV4-3 with TRBJ2-1; 10 bases map to TRBD1. Germline loops: CDR1 LGHNA, CDR2 YSLEER. The length of the CDR3 is 16 residues. Trimming took 5 bases from V and 8 from J; bases not matched to a gene: 12. The CDR3 DNA is TGCGCCAGCAGCTATCAGCCGGGACAGGGGAGGGATGAGCAGTTCTTC. Protein: CASSYQPGQGRDEQFF.

This clonotype was detected many times. The chain has TRBV3-1 and TRBJ2-7, with 7 positions matching TRBD2. The germline V gene encodes CDR1 LGHDT and CDR2 YNNKEL (reference sequence). V lost 0 bases to trimming and J lost 2 bases; unmatched junction nucleotides: 7. The CDR3 runs 16 residues. The CDR3 DNA reads TGTGCCAGCAGCCAAGATACCCCCGGGACTACCTACGAGCAGTACTTC. Encoded protein: CASSQDTPGTTYEQYF.

Note on this clonotype: One end of the junction fails to match germline, which may point to a read error. V gene TRBV7-2 combines with J gene TRBJ2-7, with a possible D match to TRBD1 (6 bases). The CDR3 covers 13 residues. Germline V gene lookup returns CDR1 SGHTA and CDR2 FQGNSA. The chain's CDR3 is CACSTDRAYEQYF. DNA of the CDR3: TGTGCCTGCAGCACGGACAGAGCTTACGAGCAGTACTTC.

About this clonotype: The germline gene is not matched at one end of the junction; a read error may be the cause. The V call is TRBV6-5, the J call TRBJ1-5, with TRBD1 identical over 8 bases. CDR3 length: 16 amino acids. The germline gives CDR1 MNHEY, CDR2 SVGAGI. The CDR3 is CASSPRTGYGNQPRHF. The CDR3 DNA is TGTGCCAGCAGTCCGCGGACAGGGTATGGCAATCAGCCCCGGCATTTT.

This clonotype has a handful of counts. The chain recombines TRBV19 with TRBJ2-1; TRBD2 agrees at 10 bases. The length of the CDR3 is 15 residues. V shed 3 bases, J shed 6 bases, and the junction held 5 bases outside the gene matches. Germline assignment: CDR1 LNHDA and CDR2 SQIVND (reference sequence). The CDR3, as DNA: TGTGCCAGTAGTATTGGAATAGCGGGGGGCAATGAGCAGTTCTTC. Protein: CASSIGIAGGNEQFF.

This clonotype was found many times. The V gene is TRBV6-2 or TRBV6-3, the J gene TRBJ2-7, with D possibly TRBD2 on 5 matching bases. Germline V gene data show CDR1 as MNHEY and CDR2 as SVGEGT. The CDR3 spans 16 residues. Trimming stripped 7 bases from V and 0 bases from J, with 19 bases between. CDR3 bases: TGTGCCAGCACCGGGTTACGCTTGGAGGACTCCTACGAGCAGTACTTC. Translating gives CASTGLRLEDSYEQYF.

This chain links TRBV12-3 or TRBV12-4 with TRBJ1-6; maybe TRBD1 (5 bases). Trimming cost V 3 bases and J 4 bases, with 13 bases left between them. The CDR3 extends over 16 amino acids. The CDR3: CASSFLTATYNSPLHF. The CDR3 DNA sequence: TGTGCCAGCAGTTTCTTGACAGCAACATATAATTCACCCCTCCACTTT.